This TCR beta chain was sequenced in a study of control samples from healthy donors and cancer patients. Profiled with immunoSEQ multiplex PCR; TCRdb holds only in-frame clones, not every one. The sample has roughly 190,000 clones. Germline V CDR1 and CDR2: SGHAT, FQNNGV. V was pared by 1 base and J by 12 bases, with 10 bases between. This CDR3 has 13 amino acids. This rearrangement joins TRBV11-2 to TRBJ1-6; maybe TRBD1 (5 bases). Sequencing was done on a sample of blood. The receptor was derived from a woman in her thirties in good health. CDR3 DNA: TGTGCCAGCAGCTTAGGCCCAGGACAACCCCTCCACTTT. The encoded protein is CASSLGPGQPLHF. Full variable domain (rest looked up from reference TRBV11-2 and TRBJ1-6): EAGVAQSPRYKIIEKRQSVAFWCNPISGHATLYWYQQILGQGPKLLIQFQNNGVVDDSQLPKDRFSAERLKGVDSTLKIQPAKLEDSAVYLCASSLGPGQPLHFGNGTRLTVT.